This TCR beta chain emerged from a study of blood T cell repertoires in COVID-19. Overall study: In each case, the material was cDNA or gDNA derived from T cells, B-cell-depleted T cells, or PBMCs.

V lost 7 bases and J lost 0, with 16 bases in between. CDR1 is LNHDA and CDR2 is SQIVND in the germline V gene (reference sequence). This CDR3 region has 16 residues. Original handling: Reference gene primer amplification gave estimated nucleated cell counts. Assay used: immunoSEQ multiplex PCR; TCRdb lists only in-frame clones, some missing. The V and J calls and clone size were taken over from that table, and D and trimming were inferred from the DNA. The sample has about 97,000 clones, around 73% seen once. The receptor comes from a man aged 55 to 70 with active or convalescent COVID-19. The J gene is TRBJ1-5, the V gene TRBV19, with D maybe TRBD1 (5 bases). Material for sequencing was peripheral blood. In DNA, the CDR3 is TGTGCCAGTACCCAGGGTCCAACTTATAGCAATCAGCCCCAGCATTTT. Translating gives CASTQGPTYSNQPQHF.